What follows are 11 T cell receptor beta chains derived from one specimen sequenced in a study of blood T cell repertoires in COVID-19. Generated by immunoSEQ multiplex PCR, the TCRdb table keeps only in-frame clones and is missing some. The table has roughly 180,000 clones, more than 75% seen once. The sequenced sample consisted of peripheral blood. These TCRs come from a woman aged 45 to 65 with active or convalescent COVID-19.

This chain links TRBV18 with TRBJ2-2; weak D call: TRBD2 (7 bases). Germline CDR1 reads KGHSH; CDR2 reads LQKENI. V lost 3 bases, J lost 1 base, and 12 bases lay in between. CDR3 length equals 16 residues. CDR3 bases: TGTGCCAGCTCACCCGGCGGGGGCCAGAACACCGGGGAGCTGTTTTTT. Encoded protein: CASSPGGGQNTGELFF.

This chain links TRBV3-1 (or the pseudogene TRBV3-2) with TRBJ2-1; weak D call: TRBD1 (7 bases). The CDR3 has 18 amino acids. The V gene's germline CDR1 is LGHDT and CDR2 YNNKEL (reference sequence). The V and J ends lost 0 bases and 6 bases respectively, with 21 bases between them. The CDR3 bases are TGTGCCAGCAGCCAAGATAGGTTAGGGGGCGGAGGGGGCAATGAGCAGTTCTTC. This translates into CASSQDRLGGGGGNEQFF.

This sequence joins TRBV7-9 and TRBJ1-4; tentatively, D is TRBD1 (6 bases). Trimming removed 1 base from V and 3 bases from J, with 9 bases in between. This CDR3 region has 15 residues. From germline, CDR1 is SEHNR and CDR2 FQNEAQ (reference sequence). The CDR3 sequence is CASSLGKGANEKLFF. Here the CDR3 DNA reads TGTGCCAGCAGCTTAGGGAAGGGGGCTAATGAAAAACTGTTTTTT.

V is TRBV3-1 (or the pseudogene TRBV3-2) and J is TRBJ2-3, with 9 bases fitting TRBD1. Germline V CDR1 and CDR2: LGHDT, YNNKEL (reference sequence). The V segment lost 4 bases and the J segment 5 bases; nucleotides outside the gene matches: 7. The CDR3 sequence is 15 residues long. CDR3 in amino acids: CASSLGTGIVDTQYF. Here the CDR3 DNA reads TGTGCCAGCAGCCTAGGGACAGGGATTGTAGATACGCAGTATTTT.

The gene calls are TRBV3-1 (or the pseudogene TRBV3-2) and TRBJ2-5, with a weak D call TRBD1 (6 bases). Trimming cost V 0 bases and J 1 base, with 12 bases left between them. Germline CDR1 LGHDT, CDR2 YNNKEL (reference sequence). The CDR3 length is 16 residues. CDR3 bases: TGTGCCAGCAGCCAAGATGGGGACACCCTCCAAGAGACCCAGTACTTC. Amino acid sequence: CASSQDGDTLQETQYF.

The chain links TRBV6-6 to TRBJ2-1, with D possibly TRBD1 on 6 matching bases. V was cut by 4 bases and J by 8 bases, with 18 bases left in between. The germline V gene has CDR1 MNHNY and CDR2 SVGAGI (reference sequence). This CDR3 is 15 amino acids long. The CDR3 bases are TGTGCCAGCAGTTCAAAGACAGGCCCGGTAGATGAGCAGTTCTTC. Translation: CASSSKTGPVDEQFF.

The CDR3: CASSPRVGSNQPQHF. The CDR3 DNA is TGTGCCAGCAGCCCCAGGGTGGGTAGCAATCAGCCCCAGCATTTT. The rearrangement joins TRBV7-6 to TRBJ1-5; weak D call: TRBD1 (5 bases). Trimming cost V 5 bases and J 0 bases, with 11 bases left between them. CDR1 SGHVS and CDR2 FNYEAQ come from the germline V gene. The length of the CDR3 is 15 residues.

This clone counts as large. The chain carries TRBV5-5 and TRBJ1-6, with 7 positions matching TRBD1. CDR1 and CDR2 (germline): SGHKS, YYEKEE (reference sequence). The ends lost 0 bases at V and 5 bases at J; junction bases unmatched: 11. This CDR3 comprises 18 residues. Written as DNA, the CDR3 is TGTGCCAGCAGCTTGGAGGTACTACAGGGGCCCAATAATTCACCCCTCCACTTT. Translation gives CASSLEVLQGPNNSPLHF.

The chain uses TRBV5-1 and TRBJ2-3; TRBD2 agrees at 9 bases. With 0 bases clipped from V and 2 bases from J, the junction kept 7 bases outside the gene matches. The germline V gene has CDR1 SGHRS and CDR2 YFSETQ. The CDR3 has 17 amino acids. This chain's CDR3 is CASSLEGAGGVTDTQYF. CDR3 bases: TGCGCCAGCAGCTTGGAAGGGGCGGGAGGGGTCACAGATACGCAGTATTTT.

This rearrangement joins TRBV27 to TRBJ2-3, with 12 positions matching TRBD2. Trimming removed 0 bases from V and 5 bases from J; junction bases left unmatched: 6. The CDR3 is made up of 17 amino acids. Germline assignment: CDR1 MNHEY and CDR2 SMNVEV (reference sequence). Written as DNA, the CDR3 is TGTGCCAGCAGTTTATCCCCTAGCGGGGGGGCGGGAGATACGCAGTATTTT. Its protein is CASSLSPSGGAGDTQYF.

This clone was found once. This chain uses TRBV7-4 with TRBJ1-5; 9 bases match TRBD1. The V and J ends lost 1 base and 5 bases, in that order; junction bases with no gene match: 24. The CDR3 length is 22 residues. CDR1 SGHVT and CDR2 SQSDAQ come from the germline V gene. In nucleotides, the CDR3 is TGTGCCAGCAGCTTAGGGCTGGGAGTAAACAGGGGGCGCGGAGGGGTCTATCAGCCCCAGCATTTT. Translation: CASSLGLGVNRGRGGVYQPQHF.